This T cell receptor beta chain was documented in a study of shared clonotypes between healthy human individuals. Study details: The donor pool was made up of two women and a few men aged 18 to 49.

Assay: immunoSEQ multiplex PCR; the TCRdb copy retains only in-frame clones and omits some. This sample has over 2 million clones; less than 95% occur once, and the top ten carry more than 0.95%. Germline assignment: CDR1 MNHNS and CDR2 SASEGT. Trimming cost V 5 bases and J 0 bases, with 8 bases left between them. The length of the CDR3 is 13 residues. Naive CD8 cells, CD45RO-negative and positively selected for CCR7, excluded terminally differentiated effector memory CD45RA+ cells. The sequenced sample was naive CD8+ T cells sorted from blood. The chain recombines TRBV6-1 with TRBJ2-7; D perhaps matches TRBD2 (5 bases). The TCR comes from a man between 18 and 29 years old in good health. CDR3 nucleotide sequence: TGTGCCAGCAGTTTGGACTTCTCCTACGAGCAGTACTTC. Its protein product is CASSLDFSYEQYF.